These 16 T cell receptor beta chains originate from one sample sequenced in a study of chemoradiotherapy in HPV16-positive cancers. The assay was immunoSEQ multiplex PCR, and TCRdb's table has in-frame clones only and misses some. This sample has around 13,000 clones, with 77% found just once. This specimen was collected from a patient who underwent chemoradiotherapy. These receptors were taken from a human donor with HPV-associated anogenital cancer.

In this sample, this clone turned up a few times. The gene calls are TRBV9 and TRBJ2-3; D tentatively fits TRBD1 or TRBD2 (6 bases each). The CDR3 covers 14 residues. Germline loops: CDR1 SGDLS, CDR2 YYNGEE. V lost 3 bases and J 3 bases, leaving 11 bases between the germline ends. In nucleotides, the CDR3 is TGTGCCAGCAGCGCCCTAGGGGGGACAGATACGCAGTATTTT. Translating gives CASSALGGTDTQYF. Supplemented by reference TRBV9 and TRBJ2-3, the full variable domain reads DSGVTQTPKHLITATGQRVTLRCSPRSGDLSVYWYQQSLDQGLQFLIQYYNGEERAKGNILERFSAQQFPDLHSELNLSSLELGDSALYFCASSALGGTDTQYFGPGTRLTVL.

The chain is built from TRBV9 and TRBJ1-1; D not resolved. The V and J ends lost 4 bases and 0 bases respectively, with 13 bases between them. The CDR3 totals 15 residues. CDR1 and CDR2 from the germline V gene are SGDLS and YYNGEE. CDR3 in DNA: TGTGCCAGCAGCCTTGGAGAGAGCATGAACACTGAAGCTTTCTTT. As protein: CASSLGESMNTEAFF.

V and J are TRBV2 and TRBJ1-6; D is ambiguous. The CDR3 is 14 amino acids. Looked up from germline, CDR1 is SNHLY and CDR2 is FYNNEI. V was pared by 8 bases and J by 6 bases, with 14 bases between. The CDR3 nucleotides read TGTGCCAGCGGCCGCGGCTTAGGTAATTCACCCCTCCACTTT. Protein: CASGRGLGNSPLHF.

This clone was seen a few times. The V and J genes are TRBV7-6 and TRBJ2-7; D is ambiguous. The germline CDR1 and CDR2 sequences are SGHVS and FNYEAQ. The CDR3 covers 13 residues. The V end was cut by 1 base, the J end by 9 bases, with 13 bases between. The DNA of the CDR3 is TGTGCCAGCAGCTTAGACGGATTTACTGGGCAGTACTTC. This translates into CASSLDGFTGQYF.

The DNA of the CDR3 is TGTGCCAGCAGTGCCTGGGACAGGGGGCGGGATGGCTACACCTTC. It is translated as CASSAWDRGRDGYTF. The chain is built from TRBV25-1 and TRBJ1-2; 12 nucleotides match TRBD1. The CDR3 sequence is 15 residues long. J was trimmed by 6 bases and V by 4 bases; bases with no gene match: 6. The germline gives CDR1 MGHDK, CDR2 SYGVNS.

This clone was recorded only once. The CDR3 region has the DNA TGTGCCAGTAGAGACGGGCCATCGAATCAGCCCCAGCATTTT. Protein sequence: CASRDGPSNQPQHF. This chain connects TRBV19 to TRBJ1-5; D is undetermined. Germline CDR1 is LNHDA and CDR2 is SQIVND (reference sequence). This CDR3 has 14 residues. V was pared by 6 bases and J by 4 bases, with 13 bases between.

The rearrangement uses TRBV7-8 and TRBJ1-4, with D perhaps TRBD1 (5 bases). The germline V and J ends were trimmed by 2 bases and 5 bases, with 9 bases remaining between them. Germline loops: CDR1 SGHVS, CDR2 FQNEAQ. The CDR3 length is 14 residues. The chain's CDR3 is CASSLTGENEKLFF. As DNA, the CDR3 is TGTGCCAGCAGCTTAACGGGGGAAAATGAAAAACTGTTTTTT. The complete variable domain, with remaining parts taken from reference TRBV7-8 and TRBJ1-4, reads GAGVSQSPRYKVAKRGQDVALRCDPISGHVSLFWYQQALGQGPEFLTYFQNEAQLDKSGLPSDRFFAERPEGSVSTLKIQRTQQEDSAVYLCASSLTGENEKLFFGSGTQLSVL.

The count of this clone is one. This chain connects TRBV6-1 to TRBJ1-5, with a weak D call TRBD1 (5 bases). This CDR3 spans 15 amino acids. V lost 1 base and J 8 bases, leaving 15 bases between the germline ends. CDR1 is MNHNS and CDR2 is SASEGT in the germline V gene. The CDR3 coding sequence is TGTGCCAGCAGTGAAGGGAGGAGGGGCTTTGAGCCCCAGCATTTT. Translating it yields CASSEGRRGFEPQHF.

V gene TRBV25-1 combines with J gene TRBJ2-3, with 15 positions matching TRBD2. The CDR3 contains 18 residues. Trimming at V came to 5 bases and at J to 3 bases, leaving 9 bases not matched to a gene. The germline CDR1 and CDR2 sequences are MGHDK and SYGVNS. As DNA, the CDR3 is TGTGCCAGCAGTTCGTCCGGGACTAGCGGGGGGCCTACAGATACGCAGTATTTT. Protein sequence: CASSSSGTSGGPTDTQYF.

The sample holds one count of this clone. The J gene is TRBJ2-4, the V gene TRBV5-1; 8 bases agree with TRBD1. From germline, CDR1 is SGHRS and CDR2 YFSETQ. With V trimmed by 4 bases and J by 5 bases, 8 bases remained unmatched. CDR3 length equals 15 residues. The CDR3 DNA is TGCGCCAGCAGCCCCTTAGGGACAGGCCAAAACATTCAGTACTTC. This translates into CASSPLGTGQNIQYF.

This chain joins TRBV6-5 and TRBJ2-7; 7 positions agree with TRBD2. This CDR3 has 15 residues. From germline, CDR1 is MNHEY and CDR2 SVGAGI. V lost 5 bases to trimming and J lost 5 bases; unmatched junction nucleotides: 12. CDR3 sequence: CASSPSGTNYHEQYF. CDR3 DNA sequence: TGTGCCAGCAGTCCCTCCGGGACTAACTACCACGAGCAGTACTTC.

V usage is TRBV6-5 and J usage is TRBJ1-5, with TRBD1 as a possible D gene (5 bases). The CDR3 is 15 amino acids. The germline gives CDR1 MNHEY, CDR2 SVGAGI. V was shortened by 2 bases and J by 2 bases, with 10 bases between the two germline ends. The CDR3 sequence: CASSYGRGGNQPQHF. In DNA form, the CDR3 reads TGTGCCAGCAGTTACGGAAGGGGTGGCAATCAGCCCCAGCATTTT.

This sequence joins TRBV7-2 and TRBJ2-1; D is unclear. From germline, CDR1 is SGHTA and CDR2 FQGNSA. Trimming stripped 0 bases from V and 5 bases from J, with 5 bases between. The CDR3 is 13 amino acids. CDR3 region: CASSLAQDNEQFF. CDR3 DNA: TGTGCCAGCAGCTTAGCGCAGGACAATGAGCAGTTCTTC.

CDR3 protein: CASSLVQGATEAFF. CDR3 nucleotide sequence: TGTGCCAGCAGCTTAGTACAGGGGGCCACTGAAGCTTTCTTT. This chain links TRBV7-8 with TRBJ1-1, with 9 bases fitting TRBD1. The V and J ends lost 1 base and 4 bases, in that order; junction bases with no gene match: 1. Germline lookup yields CDR1 SGHVS and CDR2 FQNEAQ. The CDR3 contains 14 residues.

As to this clone: The CDR3 does not end in the conserved phenylalanine or tryptophan, so this is likely a read error. The DNA is left out, because the CDR3 cannot be placed on it with certainty; the CDR3 is given as TCRdb lists it. The chain combines TRBV29-1 with TRBJ1-2; the table calls TRBD1, which could not be checked here. The CDR3 is made up of 11 amino acids, end residues included. Germline CDR1 reads SQVTM; CDR2 reads ANQGSEA. The chain's CDR3 is CSVGGQGTGTL.

V usage is TRBV9 and J usage is TRBJ1-2, with 7 bases fitting TRBD1. CDR3 size: 14 residues. The germline CDR1 and CDR2 sequences are SGDLS and YYNGEE. The J segment lost 4 bases and the V segment lost 4 bases, leaving 7 bases of the junction unmatched. The DNA for the CDR3 is TGTGCCAGCAGCCCCCGGGACAGCTCCTATGGCTACACCTTC. Its translation: CASSPRDSSYGYTF.